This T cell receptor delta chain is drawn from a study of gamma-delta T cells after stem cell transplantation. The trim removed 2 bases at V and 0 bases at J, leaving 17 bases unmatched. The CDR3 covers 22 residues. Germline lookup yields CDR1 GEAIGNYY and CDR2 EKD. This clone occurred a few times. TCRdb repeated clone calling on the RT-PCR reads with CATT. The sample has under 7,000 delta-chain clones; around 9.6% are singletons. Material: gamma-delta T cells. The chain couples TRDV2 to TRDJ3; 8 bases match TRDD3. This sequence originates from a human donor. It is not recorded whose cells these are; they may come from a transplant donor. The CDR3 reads CACDRLLGGTRNSSWDTRQMFF. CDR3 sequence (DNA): TGTGCCTGTGACAGACTACTGGGGGGTACGCGTAACAGCTCCTGGGACACCCGACAGATGTTTTTC.